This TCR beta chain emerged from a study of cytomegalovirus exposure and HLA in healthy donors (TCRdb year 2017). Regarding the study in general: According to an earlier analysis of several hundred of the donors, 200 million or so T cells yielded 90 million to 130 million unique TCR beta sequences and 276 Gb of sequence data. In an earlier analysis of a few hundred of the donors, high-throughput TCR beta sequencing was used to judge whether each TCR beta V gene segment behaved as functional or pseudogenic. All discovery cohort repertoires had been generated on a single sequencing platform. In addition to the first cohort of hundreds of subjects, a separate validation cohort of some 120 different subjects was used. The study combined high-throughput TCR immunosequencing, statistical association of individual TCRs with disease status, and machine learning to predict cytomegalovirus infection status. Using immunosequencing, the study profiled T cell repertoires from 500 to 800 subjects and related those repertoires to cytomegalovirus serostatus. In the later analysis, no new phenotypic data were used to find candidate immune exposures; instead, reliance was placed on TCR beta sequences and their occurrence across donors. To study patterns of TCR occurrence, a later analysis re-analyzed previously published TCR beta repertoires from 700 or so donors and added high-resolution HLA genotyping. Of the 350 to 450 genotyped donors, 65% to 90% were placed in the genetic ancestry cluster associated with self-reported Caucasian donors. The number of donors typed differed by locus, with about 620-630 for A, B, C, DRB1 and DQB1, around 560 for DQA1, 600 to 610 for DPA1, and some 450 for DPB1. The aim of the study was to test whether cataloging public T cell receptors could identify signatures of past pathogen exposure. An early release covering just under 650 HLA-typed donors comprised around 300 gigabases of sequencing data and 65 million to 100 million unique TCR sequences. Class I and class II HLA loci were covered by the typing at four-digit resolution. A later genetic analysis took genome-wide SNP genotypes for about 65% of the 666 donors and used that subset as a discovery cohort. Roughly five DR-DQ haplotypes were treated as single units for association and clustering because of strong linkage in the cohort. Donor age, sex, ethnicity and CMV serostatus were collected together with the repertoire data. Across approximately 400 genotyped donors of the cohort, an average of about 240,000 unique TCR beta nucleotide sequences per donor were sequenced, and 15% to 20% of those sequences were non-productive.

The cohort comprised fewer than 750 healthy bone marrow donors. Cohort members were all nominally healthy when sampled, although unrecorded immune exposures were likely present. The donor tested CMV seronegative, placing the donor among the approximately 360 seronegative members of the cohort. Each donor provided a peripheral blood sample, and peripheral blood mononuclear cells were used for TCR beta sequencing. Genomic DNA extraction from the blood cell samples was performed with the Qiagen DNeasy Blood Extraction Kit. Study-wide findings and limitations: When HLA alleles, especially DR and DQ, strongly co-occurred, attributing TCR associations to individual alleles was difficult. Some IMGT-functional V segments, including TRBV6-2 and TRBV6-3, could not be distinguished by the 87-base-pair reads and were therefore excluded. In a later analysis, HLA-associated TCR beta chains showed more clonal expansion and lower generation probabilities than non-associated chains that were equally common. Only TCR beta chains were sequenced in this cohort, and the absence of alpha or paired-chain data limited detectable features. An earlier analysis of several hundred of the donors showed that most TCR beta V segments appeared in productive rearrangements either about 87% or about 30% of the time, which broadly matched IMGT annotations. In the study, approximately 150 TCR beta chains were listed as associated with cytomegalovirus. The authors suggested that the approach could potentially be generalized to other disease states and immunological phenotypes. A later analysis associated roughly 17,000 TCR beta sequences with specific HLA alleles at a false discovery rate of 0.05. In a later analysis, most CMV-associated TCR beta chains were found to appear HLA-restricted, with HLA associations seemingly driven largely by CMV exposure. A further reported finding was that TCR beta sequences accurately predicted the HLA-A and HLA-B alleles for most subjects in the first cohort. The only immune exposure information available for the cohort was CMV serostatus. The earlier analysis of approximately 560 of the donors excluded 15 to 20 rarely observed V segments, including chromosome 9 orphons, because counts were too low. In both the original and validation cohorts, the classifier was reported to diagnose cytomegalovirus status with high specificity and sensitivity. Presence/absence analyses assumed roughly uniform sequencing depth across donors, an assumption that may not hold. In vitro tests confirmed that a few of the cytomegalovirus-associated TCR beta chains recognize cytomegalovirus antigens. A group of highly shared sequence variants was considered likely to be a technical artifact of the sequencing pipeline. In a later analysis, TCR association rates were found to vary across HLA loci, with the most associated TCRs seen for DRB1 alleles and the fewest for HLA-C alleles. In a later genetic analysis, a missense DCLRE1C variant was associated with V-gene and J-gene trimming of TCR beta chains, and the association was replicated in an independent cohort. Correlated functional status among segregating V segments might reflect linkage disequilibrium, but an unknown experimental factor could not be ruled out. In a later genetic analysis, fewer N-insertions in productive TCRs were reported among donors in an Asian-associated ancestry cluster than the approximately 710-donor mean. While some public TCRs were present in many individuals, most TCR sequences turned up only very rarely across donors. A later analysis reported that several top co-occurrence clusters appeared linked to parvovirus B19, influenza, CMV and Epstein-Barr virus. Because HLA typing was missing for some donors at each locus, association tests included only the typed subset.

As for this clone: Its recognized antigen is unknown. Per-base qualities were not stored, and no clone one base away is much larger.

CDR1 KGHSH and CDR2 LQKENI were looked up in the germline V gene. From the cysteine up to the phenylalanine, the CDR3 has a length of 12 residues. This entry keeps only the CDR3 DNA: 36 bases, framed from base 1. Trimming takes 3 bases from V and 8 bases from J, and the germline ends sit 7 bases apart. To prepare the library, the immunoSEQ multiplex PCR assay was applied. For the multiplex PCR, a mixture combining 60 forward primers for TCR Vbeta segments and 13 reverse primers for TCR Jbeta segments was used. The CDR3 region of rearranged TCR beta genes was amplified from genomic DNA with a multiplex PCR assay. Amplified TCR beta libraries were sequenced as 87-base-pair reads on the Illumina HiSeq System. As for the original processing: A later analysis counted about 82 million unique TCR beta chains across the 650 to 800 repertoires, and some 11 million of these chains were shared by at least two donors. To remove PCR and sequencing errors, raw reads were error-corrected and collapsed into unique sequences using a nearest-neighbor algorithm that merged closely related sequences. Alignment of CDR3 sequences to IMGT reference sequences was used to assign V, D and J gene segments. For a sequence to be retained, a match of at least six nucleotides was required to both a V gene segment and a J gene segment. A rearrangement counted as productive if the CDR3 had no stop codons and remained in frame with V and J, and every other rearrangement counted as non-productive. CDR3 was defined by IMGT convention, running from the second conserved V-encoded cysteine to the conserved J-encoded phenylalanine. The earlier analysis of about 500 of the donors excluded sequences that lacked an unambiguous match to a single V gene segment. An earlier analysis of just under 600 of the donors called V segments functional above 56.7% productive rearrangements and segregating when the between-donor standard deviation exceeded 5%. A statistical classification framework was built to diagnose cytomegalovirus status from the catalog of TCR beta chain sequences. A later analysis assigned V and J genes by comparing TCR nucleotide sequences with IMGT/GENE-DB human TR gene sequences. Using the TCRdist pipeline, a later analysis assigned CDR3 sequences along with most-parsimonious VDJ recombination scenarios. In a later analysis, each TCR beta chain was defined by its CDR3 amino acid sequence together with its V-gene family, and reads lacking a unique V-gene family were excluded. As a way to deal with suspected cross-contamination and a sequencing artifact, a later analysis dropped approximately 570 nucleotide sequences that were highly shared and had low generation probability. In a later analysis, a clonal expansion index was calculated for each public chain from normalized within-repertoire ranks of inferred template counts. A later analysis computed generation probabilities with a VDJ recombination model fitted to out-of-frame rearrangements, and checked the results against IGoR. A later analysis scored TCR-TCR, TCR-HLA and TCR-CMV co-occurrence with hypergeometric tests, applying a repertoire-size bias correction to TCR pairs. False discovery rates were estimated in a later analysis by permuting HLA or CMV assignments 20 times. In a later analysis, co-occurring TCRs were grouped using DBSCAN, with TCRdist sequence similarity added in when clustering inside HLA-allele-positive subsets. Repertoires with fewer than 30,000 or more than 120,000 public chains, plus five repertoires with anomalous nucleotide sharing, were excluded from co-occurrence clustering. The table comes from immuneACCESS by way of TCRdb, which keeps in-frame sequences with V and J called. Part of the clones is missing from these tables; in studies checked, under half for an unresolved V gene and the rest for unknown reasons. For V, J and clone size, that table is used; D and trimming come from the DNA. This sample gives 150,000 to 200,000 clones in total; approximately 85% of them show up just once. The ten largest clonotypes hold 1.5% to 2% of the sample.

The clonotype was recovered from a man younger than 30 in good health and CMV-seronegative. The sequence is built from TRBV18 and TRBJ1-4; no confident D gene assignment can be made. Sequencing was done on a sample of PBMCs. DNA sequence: TGTGCCAGCTCACCCCGAGGCGAAAAACTGTTTTTT. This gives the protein CASSPRGEKLFF.